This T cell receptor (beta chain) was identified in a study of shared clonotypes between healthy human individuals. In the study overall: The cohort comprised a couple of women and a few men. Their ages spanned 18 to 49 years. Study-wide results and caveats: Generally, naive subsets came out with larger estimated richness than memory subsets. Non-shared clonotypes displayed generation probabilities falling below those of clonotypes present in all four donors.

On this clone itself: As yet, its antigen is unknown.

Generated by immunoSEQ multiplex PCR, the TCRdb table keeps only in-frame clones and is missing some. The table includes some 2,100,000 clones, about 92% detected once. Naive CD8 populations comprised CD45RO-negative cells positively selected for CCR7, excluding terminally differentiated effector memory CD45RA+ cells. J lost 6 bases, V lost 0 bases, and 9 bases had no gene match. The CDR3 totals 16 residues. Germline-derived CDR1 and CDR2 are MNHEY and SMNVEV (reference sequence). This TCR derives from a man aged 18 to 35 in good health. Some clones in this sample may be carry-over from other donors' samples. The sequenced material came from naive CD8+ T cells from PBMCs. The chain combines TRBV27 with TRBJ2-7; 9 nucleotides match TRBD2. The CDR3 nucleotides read TGTGCCAGCAGTTTATCGCTTAGCGGGAGACGGAGCGAGCAGTACTTC. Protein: CASSLSLSGRRSEQYF.